The clone carrying this T cell receptor (beta chain) is termed large. Its antigen remains unknown. TCRdb independently ran MiXCR on the reads; one entry per CDR3 protein. The repertoire holds 110,000 to 150,000 distinct CDR3 sequences, 32% seen once, with around 50% in the top ten. The data originate from a study of T cell repertoires in cytomegalovirus infection. Overall study context: Carrying CMV and the relevant HLA type showed in public TCR beta signatures. Points from the study as a whole: Clonotypes of TCR beta that were HLA-C-restricted and CMV-specific dominated the ex vivo response.

The germline V gene encodes CDR1 SGHTA and CDR2 FQGNSA. The CDR3 spans 16 residues. V lost 3 bases to trimming and J lost 5 bases; unmatched junction nucleotides: 9. V and J are TRBV7-2 and TRBJ2-5; 10 nucleotides agree with TRBD1. Here the sequenced sample was CD8+ T cells from cultured PBMCs, taken from culture after CMV antigen stimulation. This receptor was identified in a human donor in good health (CMV status not recorded). Some clones in this sample may be carry-over from other donors' samples. Here the CDR3 DNA reads TGTGCCAGCAGCTTGGAGCGGACAGGGGGACAGGAGACCCAGTACTTC. It encodes CASSLERTGGQETQYF.